The clone carrying this TCR beta chain was seen a handful of times. These data are taken from a study of blood T cell repertoires in COVID-19. Study-wide context: There were acute and convalescent COVID-19 samples, and they came from the United States, Italy and Spain. T cells, B-cell-depleted T cells, or PBMCs provided the cDNA or gDNA that served as material.

In the original processing: Counts of nucleated cells, estimated from reference gene primer amplification, were obtained. TCRdb keeps only in-frame clones here, not all; method: immunoSEQ multiplex PCR. The V and J calls and clone size are taken from that table; D and trimming were inferred from the DNA. This sample yields about 260,000 clones, of which approximately 82% are seen a single time; over 1.5% belongs to the top ten. Germline values: CDR1 KGHSH, CDR2 LQKENI. CDR3 length: 15 residues. V lost 2 bases and J lost 6, with 14 bases in between. The rearrangement joins TRBV18 to TRBJ2-1; D gene unclear. Sequencing input: peripheral blood. The receptor was derived from a woman over 75 with acute or convalescent COVID-19. CDR3 DNA: TGTGCCAGCTCACCATCCCCAGCTTCGGGCAATGAGCAGTTCTTC. The encoded protein is CASSPSPASGNEQFF.